This T cell receptor (beta chain) came from a study of T-cell reconstitution after alpha-beta-depleted transplantation in children. Study-wide findings and caveats: The study traced high day-60 TCRbeta diversity in some patients to surviving recipient T cells and thymic progenitors. Reported findings indicate that, about two months after transplant, alpha-beta T cells came from several hundred expanded clones, which were derived from non-depleted graft cells. Fresh T-cell production supplied most of the T-cell counts and diversity seen one year after transplant.

Unique molecular identifiers featured in how the TCRbeta library was prepared. TCRdb analysed the PCR reads with MiXCR anew, one entry per CDR3 protein. The data hold fewer than 750,000 distinct CDR3 sequences, with 23% observed a single time. V lost 8 bases to trimming and J lost 6 bases; unmatched junction nucleotides: 7. The V gene's germline CDR1 is MNHEY and CDR2 SVGAGI. The CDR3 sequence is 12 residues long. This clonotype was observed a handful of times. The antigen remains undetermined. The chain carries TRBV6-5 and TRBJ2-7; 7 bases align to TRBD1. This TCR was sampled from a boy younger than two who had a stem cell transplant for acute myeloid leukemia, so the T cells may come from the graft donor. The sample was PBMCs, mostly from graft donor cells, taken 360 days after TCRalphabeta/CD19-depleted stem cell transplant. The CDR3 region is CASRNRDSEQYF. The CDR3 coding sequence is TGTGCCAGCCGAAACAGGGACAGCGAGCAGTACTTC.